One and the same sample provided the 21 T cell receptor beta chains below, sequenced in a study of T cells in Graves' hyperthyroidism and ophthalmopathy. Researchers amplified the TCR beta CDR3 regions from RNA transcripts. An initial round of RT-PCR targeting the TCR CDR3 relied on the HTBI primer set. TCRdb analysed the multiplex PCR reads with MiXCR anew, one entry per CDR3 protein. There are around 440,000 distinct CDR3 sequences in the sample; around a sixth occur only once, and roughly 15% lies in the top ten. The sample was blood. The receptors were gathered from a woman younger than 30 with Graves' hyperthyroidism.

This clonotype was counted at least ten times. The chain links TRBV6-1 to TRBJ1-2; D remains ambiguous. This CDR3 comprises 14 residues. Per germline, CDR1 MNHNS and CDR2 SASEGT. Trimming took 0 bases from V and 0 from J, leaving 5 bases between them. CDR3 in amino acids: CASSEARTNYGYTF. In nucleotides, the CDR3 is TGTGCCAGCAGTGAAGCGCGGACTAACTATGGCTACACCTTC.

This clonotype was detected ten times or more. CDR3 in amino acids: CASSYTTSGRVIRNEQFF. The CDR3 coding sequence is TGTGCCAGCAGTTACACAACTAGCGGGAGGGTTATTCGTAATGAGCAGTTCTTC. V usage is TRBV7-9 and J usage is TRBJ2-1; TRBD2 matches 13 bases. CDR3 length: 18 amino acids. J lost 7 bases, V lost 6 bases, and 15 bases had no gene match. Germline V lookup: CDR1 SEHNR, CDR2 FQNEAQ (reference sequence).

With respect to this clonotype: Here the CDR3 omits its conserved ending phenylalanine or tryptophan, so a read error is the likely source. The CDR3 sequence: CASSPRGMGTEAFL. In DNA, the CDR3 is TGTGCCAGCAGCCCCCGGGGGATGGGCACTGAAGCTTTCCTT. The rearrangement joins TRBV9 to TRBJ1-1, with D perhaps TRBD1 (5 bases). V was clipped by 4 bases and J by 4 bases, with 14 bases between them. The length of the CDR3 is 14 residues. CDR1 is SGDLS, CDR2 YYNGEE, per germline.

This clonotype came up a few times. The V call is TRBV4-2, the J call TRBJ2-7; no reliable D call. The CDR3 is made up of 13 amino acids. V gave up 1 base and J gave up 2 bases, with 6 bases separating them. Germline CDR1 is LGHNA and CDR2 is YNFKEQ. The CDR3 reads CASSQVITYEQYF. The CDR3 DNA sequence: TGTGCCAGCAGCCAAGTTATCACCTACGAGCAGTACTTC.

The chain has TRBV6-9 and TRBJ1-5; D gene unclear. Trimming took 3 bases from V and 11 from J, leaving 11 bases between them. This CDR3 contains 12 residues. Germline V gene sequence: CDR1 MNHGY, CDR2 SVAAGI. The CDR3 region has the DNA TGTGCCAGCAGTTACCCGGACGGGGCCCAGCATTTT. It is translated as CASSYPDGAQHF.

This clonotype was detected ten times or more. The chain couples TRBV6-6 to TRBJ2-1; 11 positions agree with TRBD2. This CDR3 has 15 amino acids. Germline CDR1 is MNHNY and CDR2 is SVGAGI (reference sequence). Trimming cost V 0 bases and J 9 bases; bases outside gene matches: 4. The CDR3 loop is CASSYSSGRASEQFF. CDR3 DNA: TGTGCCAGCAGTTACTCTAGCGGGAGGGCCAGTGAGCAGTTCTTC.

This clonotype was observed at least ten times. The chain couples TRBV6-1 to TRBJ1-2; TRBD1 aligns across 7 bases. Germline CDR1 is MNHNS and CDR2 is SASEGT. CDR3 size: 15 residues. Germline trimming cut 7 bases from V and 4 bases from J; bases unmatched to any gene: 12. CDR3 loop: CASTDRAASTYGYTF. In DNA form, the CDR3 reads TGTGCCAGCACCGACAGGGCCGCTTCGACCTATGGCTACACCTTC.

This clonotype was seen repeatedly, ten times or more. CDR3 bases: TGTGCCAGCAGCAAAATGGACAGGGGCAATGAGCAGTTCTTC. Amino acid sequence: CASSKMDRGNEQFF. This chain connects TRBV9 to TRBJ2-1; 9 bases map to TRBD1. This CDR3 comprises 14 residues. Germline V gene sequence: CDR1 SGDLS, CDR2 YYNGEE. V shed 4 bases, J shed 6 bases, and the junction held 5 bases outside the gene matches.

V gene TRBV27 combines with J gene TRBJ2-1; tentatively, D is TRBD2 (5 bases). Germline CDR1 is MNHEY and CDR2 is SMNVEV (reference sequence). The CDR3 covers 15 residues. V was trimmed by 2 bases and J by 7 bases, leaving 15 bases between them. CDR3 sequence (DNA): TGTGCCAGCAGTTTAGCCGGGATCCGGGAAAATGAGCAGTTCTTC. Translation gives CASSLAGIRENEQFF.

With regard to this clonotype: This may stem from a read error, because a much larger clone lies one nucleotide away. The V and J genes are TRBV2 and TRBJ1-2; 7 bases match TRBD1. The length of the CDR3 is 10 residues. CDR1 and CDR2 from the germline V gene are SNHLY and FYNNEI. The CDR3 sequence is CAGRTGVYTF. The CDR3 DNA follows: TGTGCCGGCAGAACAGGGGTCTACACCTTC.

This clonotype was detected only a few times. The rearrangement uses TRBV9 and TRBJ2-2; the D is unclear. CDR3 length: 13 amino acids. The V end was cut by 7 bases, the J end by 5 bases, with 12 bases between. Germline lookup yields CDR1 SGDLS and CDR2 YYNGEE. The CDR3 region is CASQASTTGELFF. CDR3 bases: TGTGCCAGCCAGGCCTCCACGACCGGGGAGCTGTTTTTT.

This clonotype was counted only a few times. The CDR3, as DNA: TGTGCCATCAGTGTGGAGCAGGGCCTCTATGGCTACACCTTC. Its protein is CAISVEQGLYGYTF. The V and J genes are TRBV10-3 and TRBJ1-2; the D gene is possibly TRBD1 (5 bases). The CDR3 sequence is 14 residues long. CDR1 ENHRY and CDR2 SYGVKD come from the germline V gene. Trimming removed 4 bases at V and 4 bases at J, with 13 bases between.

The gene calls are TRBV20-1 and TRBJ1-1; no clear D. Looked up from germline, CDR1 is DFQATT and CDR2 is SNEGSKA (reference sequence). Between the trimmed V and J ends, which lost 6 bases and 4 bases, there was a span of 15 bases. The CDR3 covers 13 residues. The CDR3 sequence: CSARPLTRTEAFF. CDR3 bases: TGCAGTGCGCGACCCTTAACACGCACTGAAGCTTTCTTT.

The chain couples TRBV6-1 to TRBJ1-4, with D uncertain. This CDR3 contains 13 residues. Germline CDR1 and CDR2: MNHNS and SASEGT. Trimming shortened V by 4 bases and J by 8 bases, and 11 bases separated the two germline ends. In DNA form, the CDR3 reads TGTGCCAGCAGTGGGAGGGAGGGCGAAAAACTGTTTTTT. Its translation is CASSGREGEKLFF.

V is TRBV7-9 and J is TRBJ1-3, with 8 bases lining up with TRBD1. The germline V gene encodes CDR1 SEHNR and CDR2 FQNEAQ (reference sequence). The junction had 9 bases not matched to a gene; V was cut back by 8 bases and J by 0 bases. The CDR3 extends over 16 amino acids. The chain's CDR3 is CASVQGAGASGNTIYF. The CDR3 DNA reads as TGTGCCAGCGTCCAGGGGGCGGGAGCCTCTGGAAACACCATATATTTT.

The rearrangement joins TRBV19 to TRBJ2-3; the D is unclear. Trimming took 6 bases from V and 6 from J, leaving 16 bases between them. Germline values: CDR1 LNHDA, CDR2 SQIVND (reference sequence). This CDR3 contains 14 residues. The CDR3 nucleotides are TGTGCCAGTAGGGGCCTTTCAACTGCTGATACGCAGTATTTT. It translates to CASRGLSTADTQYF.

This clonotype has just a few counts. This chain links TRBV9 with TRBJ1-1, with D possibly matching TRBD1 (5 bases). Germline V lookup: CDR1 SGDLS, CDR2 YYNGEE. The CDR3 runs to 14 residues. V was shortened by 1 base and J by 10 bases, with 17 bases between the two germline ends. CDR3 nucleotide sequence: TGTGCCAGCAGCGTAATCCCCGACGGGGGTCCAGCTTTCTTT. Residues: CASSVIPDGGPAFF.

The CDR3 here is CASRGTGGETNEKLFF. CDR3 sequence (DNA): TGTGCCAGCAGGGGGACAGGGGGGGAAACTAATGAAAAACTGTTTTTT. V usage is TRBV6-1 and J usage is TRBJ1-4, with 11 positions matching TRBD1. This CDR3 has 16 amino acids. The V gene's germline CDR1 is MNHNS and CDR2 SASEGT. Trimming took 6 bases from V and 1 from J; bases not matched to a gene: 4.

This clonotype was observed a few times. This chain connects TRBV4-3 to TRBJ2-1, with 10 bases aligning to TRBD2. V trimming: 1 base; J trimming: 13 bases; junction bases outside the gene matches: 4. Germline CDR1 is LGHNA and CDR2 is YSLEER. The CDR3 covers 13 residues. CDR3 bases: TGCGCCAGCAGCCAAGCTAGCGGGGGCCGACAGTTCTTC. It codes for CASSQASGGRQFF.

CDR3 coding DNA: TGTGCCAGCAGCGATTTCGGGACAGGGCGATTCTACGAGCAGTACTTC. It yields the protein CASSDFGTGRFYEQYF. This chain links TRBV14 with TRBJ2-7; 9 bases fit TRBD1. Germline V CDR1 and CDR2: SGHDN, FVKESK. The CDR3 extends over 16 amino acids. V dropped 5 bases and J dropped 3; count of bases not matched to a gene: 11.

This clonotype turned up a few times. The rearrangement links TRBV7-6 to TRBJ2-2; D unclear. V lost 0 bases, J lost 0 bases, and 5 bases lay in between. This CDR3 comprises 15 residues. Looked up from germline, CDR1 is SGHVS and CDR2 is FNYEAQ. The chain's CDR3 is CASSLAQSNTGELFF. In DNA form, the CDR3 reads TGTGCCAGCAGCTTAGCGCAGTCGAACACCGGGGAGCTGTTTTTT. The full variable domain, with the rest looked up from reference TRBV7-6 and TRBJ2-2, is GAGVSQSPRYKVTKRGQDVALRCDPISGHVSLYWYRQALGQGPEFLTYFNYEAQQDKSGLPNDRFSAERPEGSISTLTIQRTEQRDSAMYRCASSLAQSNTGELFFGEGSRLTVL.